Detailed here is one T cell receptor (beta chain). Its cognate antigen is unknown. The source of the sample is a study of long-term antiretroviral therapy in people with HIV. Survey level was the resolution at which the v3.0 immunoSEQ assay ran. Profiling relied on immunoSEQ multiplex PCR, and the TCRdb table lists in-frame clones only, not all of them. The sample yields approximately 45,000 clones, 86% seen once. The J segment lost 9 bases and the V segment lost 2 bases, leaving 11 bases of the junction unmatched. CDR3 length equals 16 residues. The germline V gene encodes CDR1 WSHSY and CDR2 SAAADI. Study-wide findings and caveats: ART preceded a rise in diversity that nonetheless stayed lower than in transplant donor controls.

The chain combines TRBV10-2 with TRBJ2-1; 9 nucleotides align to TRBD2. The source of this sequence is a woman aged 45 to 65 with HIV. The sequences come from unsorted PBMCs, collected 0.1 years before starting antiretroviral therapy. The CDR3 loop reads CASSEPAGTSRIEQFF. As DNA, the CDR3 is TGCGCCAGCAGTGAGCCGGCCGGGACTAGCAGAATTGAGCAGTTCTTC.